This T cell receptor (beta chain) came from a study of shared clonotypes between healthy human individuals. General study findings and limits: Donor clonotype sharing was expected to depend on sequencing depth.

Germline V lookup: CDR1 MNHEY, CDR2 SMNVEV (reference sequence). Trimming took 9 bases from V and 6 from J, leaving 11 bases between them. The CDR3 contains 12 residues. A remark on this clone: Its antigen is not known.

The assay was immunoSEQ multiplex PCR, and TCRdb's table has in-frame clones only and misses some. The data contain around 2.5 million clones, 93% of them singletons. V gene TRBV27 combines with J gene TRBJ2-2; TRBD2 might be the D (6 bases). The receptor was derived from a man younger than 35 in good health. Some clones in this sample may be carry-over from other donors' samples. The sequencing input was naive CD4+ T cells from PBMCs. The subset: CD45RA+ positively selected. CDR3 amino acids: CASSERAGELFF. CDR3 DNA sequence: TGTGCCAGTTCGGAGCGGGCCGGGGAGCTGTTTTTT.